These 29 T cell receptor beta chains share one sample of origin, sequenced in a study of PD-1 blockade in mismatch repair-deficient tumors. Data came from immunoSEQ multiplex PCR; TCRdb stores just in-frame clones and leaves some out. The repertoire holds about 68,000 clones, with around four fifths as singletons. Sequenced here: peripheral blood, sampled 2 weeks after starting pembrolizumab. The receptors stem from an adult with mismatch repair-deficient cancer.

This sequence joins TRBV5-1 and TRBJ1-1, with 8 nucleotides matching TRBD1. The V gene's germline CDR1 is SGHRS and CDR2 YFSETQ. CDR3 length: 13 residues. After removal of 6 bases from V and 2 bases from J, the junction contained 3 bases not matched to a gene. The CDR3 bases are TGCGCCAGCACTACAGGGGGAAACACTGAAGCTTTCTTT. As protein: CASTTGGNTEAFF.

V gene TRBV19 combines with J gene TRBJ2-2, with D maybe TRBD2 (6 bases). In germline, CDR1 is LNHDA, CDR2 SQIVND (reference sequence). The CDR3 has 14 residues. Trimming left V 8 bases short and J 5 bases short, with 15 bases between. CDR3: CASSFGGGTGELFF. CDR3 nucleotides: TGTGCCAGTTCTTTTGGGGGAGGAACCGGGGAGCTGTTTTTT.

V usage is TRBV6-6 and J usage is TRBJ2-3, with TRBD2 identical over 11 bases. Unmatched junction bases numbered 4, after V lost 2 bases and J lost 3 bases. The CDR3 contains 16 residues. The V gene's germline CDR1 is MNHNY and CDR2 SVGAGI (reference sequence). CDR3 nucleotide sequence: TGTGCCAGCAGTTACCGGGCTAGCGGGAGGACAGATACGCAGTATTTT. Its translation: CASSYRASGRTDTQYF.

V gene TRBV5-1 combines with J gene TRBJ2-5, with 8 bases that match TRBD2. The CDR3 has 15 amino acids. V trimming: 0 bases; J trimming: 5 bases; junction bases outside the gene matches: 6. Germline loops: CDR1 SGHRS, CDR2 YFSETQ. The CDR3: CASSLAGGVGETQYF. CDR3 coding DNA: TGCGCCAGCAGCTTGGCCGGGGGGGTTGGCGAGACCCAGTACTTC. The variable domain in full, with the rest retrieved from reference TRBV5-1 and TRBJ2-5, is KAGVTQTPRYLIKTRGQQVTLSCSPISGHRSVSWYQQTPGQGLQFLFEYFSETQRNKGNFPGRFSGRQFSNSRSEMNVSTLELGDSALYLCASSLAGGVGETQYFGPGTRLLVL.

The chain combines TRBV4-1 with TRBJ1-4; unclear D gene. V gave up 0 bases and J gave up 11 bases, with 13 bases separating them. CDR1 and CDR2 from the germline V gene are MGHRA and YSYEKL. CDR3 length: 14 amino acids. CDR3 amino acids: CASSQEGSVVKLFF. The CDR3 DNA reads as TGCGCCAGCAGCCAAGAAGGGTCGGTTGTGAAACTGTTTTTT.

The gene calls are TRBV5-6 and TRBJ2-3, with D perhaps TRBD1 (5 bases). The CDR3 is 15 amino acids. Germline V CDR1 and CDR2: SGHDT, YYEEEE. Trimming removed 0 bases at V and 2 bases at J, with 10 bases between. The CDR3 loop reads CASSLDRSDTDTQYF. The CDR3 DNA reads as TGTGCCAGCAGCTTGGACAGGTCGGACACAGATACGCAGTATTTT.

J is TRBJ2-1 and V is TRBV29-1, with D perhaps given as TRBD1 or TRBD2 (5 bases each). The CDR3 is 12 amino acids. V lost 7 bases and J 9 bases, leaving 16 bases between the germline ends. Germline assignment: CDR1 SQVTM and CDR2 ANQGSEA. The CDR3 region has the DNA TGCAGCGCCCTGAGAGGGGTTGGTGAGCAGTTCTTC. Its protein is CSALRGVGEQFF.

This clone was seen only once. This chain connects TRBV19 to TRBJ1-3, with D unresolved. This CDR3 comprises 15 residues. Germline CDR1 and CDR2: LNHDA and SQIVND (reference sequence). The germline V and J ends were trimmed by 3 bases and 0 bases, with 9 bases remaining between them. The CDR3 loop is CASSMSSVSGNTIYF. CDR3 coding DNA: TGTGCCAGTAGTATGAGCTCGGTCTCTGGAAACACCATATATTTT.

This CDR3 is CASRLAEAPAYEQYF. The CDR3 DNA sequence: TGCGCCAGCAGGCTAGCGGAGGCCCCTGCCTACGAGCAGTACTTC. The V call is TRBV10-2, the J call TRBJ2-7, with TRBD2 matching over 7 bases. Germline-derived CDR1 and CDR2 are WSHSY and SAAADI. This CDR3 has 15 amino acids. V was clipped by 6 bases and J by 2 bases; unmatched bases: 10.

V is TRBV18 and J is TRBJ2-2, with 7 bases matching TRBD2. The V gene's germline CDR1 is KGHSH and CDR2 LQKENI. V shed 4 bases, J shed 4 bases, and the junction held 6 bases outside the gene matches. This CDR3 region has 15 residues. Here the CDR3 reads CASSLAGVGTGELFF. The CDR3 DNA reads as TGTGCCAGCTCACTCGCGGGAGTAGGCACCGGGGAGCTGTTTTTT.

This clone was seen a few times. The rearrangement uses TRBV7-3 and TRBJ2-5; D not certain. Germline V gives CDR1 SGHTA, CDR2 FQGTGA. This CDR3 comprises 15 residues. V was clipped by 0 bases and J by 1 base, with 9 bases between them. The CDR3 DNA follows: TGTGCCAGCAGCTTAACGTTCGGGCGCCAAGAGACCCAGTACTTC. Translation gives CASSLTFGRQETQYF.

The CDR3 loop is CASSTGDKGKLFF. The DNA of the CDR3 is TGTGCCAGTAGTACCGGGGACAAAGGAAAACTGTTTTTT. The V call is TRBV19, the J call TRBJ1-4, with a tentative D call TRBD1 (6 bases). V lost 4 bases and J 10 bases, leaving 13 bases between the germline ends. Germline loops: CDR1 LNHDA, CDR2 SQIVND (reference sequence). The CDR3 is 13 amino acids.

This chain links TRBV12-5 with TRBJ1-2; no firm D call. V was trimmed by 4 bases and J by 8 bases, leaving 17 bases between them. This CDR3 comprises 14 residues. Germline loops: CDR1 LGHNT, CDR2 FRNRAP. The CDR3 DNA reads TGTGCTAGTGGTTGGGGTCGAGCAGGTGGGGGCTACACCTTC. Protein product: CASGWGRAGGGYTF.

This clone was observed once. The rearrangement joins TRBV19 to TRBJ2-1, with no clear D. Germline V gives CDR1 LNHDA, CDR2 SQIVND (reference sequence). CDR3 length equals 13 residues. Trimming stripped 5 bases from V and 3 bases from J, with 8 bases between. CDR3 in amino acids: CASSSRIYNEQFF. The CDR3 DNA sequence: TGTGCCAGTAGTTCCCGTATCTACAATGAGCAGTTCTTC.

The chain carries TRBV19 and TRBJ1-2; D gene unclear. The germline V gene encodes CDR1 LNHDA and CDR2 SQIVND (reference sequence). V was clipped by 8 bases and J by 2 bases, with 12 bases between them. The CDR3 length is 13 residues. For the CDR3, the DNA is TGTGCCAGTTGGGATGGATTCAACTATGGCTACACCTTC. Amino acid sequence: CASWDGFNYGYTF.

The chain links TRBV6-5 to TRBJ1-5, with TRBD1 as a possible D gene (6 bases). V was clipped by 5 bases and J by 6 bases, with 14 bases between them. Per germline, CDR1 MNHEY and CDR2 SVGAGI. The CDR3 sequence is 14 residues long. CDR3 amino acids: CASSLSGARQPQHF. The DNA for the CDR3 is TGTGCCAGCAGTCTCTCAGGGGCTCGTCAGCCCCAGCATTTT.

This chain links TRBV9 with TRBJ2-7, with 13 bases aligning to TRBD2. V gave up 4 bases and J gave up 7 bases; unmatched junction bases: 8. This CDR3 spans 15 amino acids. Germline assignment: CDR1 SGDLS and CDR2 YYNGEE. As DNA, the CDR3 is TGTGCCAGCAGCCCCGGACTAGCGGGAGTTGATGAGCAGTACTTC. Its translation: CASSPGLAGVDEQYF.

This clone is a singleton in its sample. J is TRBJ2-3 and V is TRBV18, with 9 bases lining up with TRBD1. Per germline, CDR1 KGHSH and CDR2 LQKENI. This CDR3 contains 13 residues. The trim removed 4 bases at V and 6 bases at J, leaving 2 bases unmatched. Written as DNA, the CDR3 is TGTGCCAGCTCACGAGACAGGGGGGATACGCAGTATTTT. Its translation is CASSRDRGDTQYF.

The chain recombines TRBV18 with TRBJ2-1; weak D call: TRBD2 (5 bases). V shed 2 bases and J shed 2 bases, with 13 bases lying between them. The CDR3 sequence is 16 residues long. Germline lookup yields CDR1 KGHSH and CDR2 LQKENI. CDR3 amino acids: CASSPSLTSTYNEQFF. The CDR3 nucleotides are TGTGCCAGCTCACCATCCTTAACTAGTACCTACAATGAGCAGTTCTTC.

This clone showed up just once. The chain couples TRBV15 to TRBJ2-1, with D possibly TRBD2 on 5 matching bases. Trimming took 0 bases from V and 10 from J, leaving 28 bases between them. CDR3 length: 19 residues. Germline V gene data show CDR1 as LNHNV and CDR2 as YYDKDF (reference sequence). The CDR3 is CATSRDSKGGGRVDEEQFF. CDR3 DNA: TGTGCCACCAGCAGAGATTCAAAAGGAGGCGGGCGCGTCGATGAGGAGCAGTTCTTC.

The chain carries TRBV2 and TRBJ2-7, with TRBD1 identical over 11 bases. From germline, CDR1 is SNHLY and CDR2 FYNNEI. The CDR3 loop spans 15 amino acids. With V trimmed by 5 bases and J by 5 bases, 8 bases remained unmatched. CDR3 residues: CASSKGTGGVHEQYF. CDR3 nucleotide sequence: TGTGCCAGCAGTAAGGGGACAGGGGGGGTCCACGAGCAGTACTTC.

The chain carries TRBV6-6 and TRBJ1-1; tentative D call: TRBD1 (5 bases). Per germline, CDR1 MNHNY and CDR2 SVGAGI (reference sequence). The CDR3 extends over 13 amino acids. V lost 2 bases to trimming and J lost 4 bases, with 8 bases between them. The CDR3 DNA follows: TGTGCCAGCAGTTACGGGCAGGGCACTGAAGCTTTCTTT. Translating gives CASSYGQGTEAFF.

This chain uses TRBV5-6 with TRBJ2-2, with D possibly called TRBD1 or TRBD2 (6 bases each). Between the trimmed V and J ends, which lost 1 base and 3 bases, there was a span of 16 bases. The CDR3 loop spans 17 amino acids. Germline assignment: CDR1 SGHDT and CDR2 YYEEEE. DNA of the CDR3: TGTGCCAGCAGCTTGTATGGGGGGCAAGTTTACACCGGGGAGCTGTTTTTT. As protein: CASSLYGGQVYTGELFF.

This chain joins TRBV2 and TRBJ1-4, with 9 bases matching TRBD1. From germline, CDR1 is SNHLY and CDR2 FYNNEI. Losses at the gene ends were 6 bases for V and 3 bases for J; bases not matched to a gene: 5. CDR3 length equals 15 residues. The CDR3 DNA is TGTGCCAGCAGGGACAGGGGTTATGCTAATGAAAAACTGTTTTTT. Protein sequence: CASRDRGYANEKLFF.

The V and J genes are TRBV7-2 and TRBJ2-5; 7 bases fit TRBD1. CDR1 is SGHTA and CDR2 is FQGNSA in the germline V gene. This CDR3 region has 15 residues. The V segment lost 5 bases and the J segment 5 bases; nucleotides outside the gene matches: 11. The CDR3 protein is CASSPRRGRGETQYF. The CDR3 nucleotides are TGTGCCAGCAGCCCCCGACGGGGCAGGGGGGAGACCCAGTACTTC.

This clone was detected only a few times. The rearrangement joins TRBV7-6 to TRBJ1-2; D call uncertain. Between the trimmed V and J ends, which lost 1 base and 4 bases, there was a span of 7 bases. Germline V lookup: CDR1 SGHVS, CDR2 FNYEAQ. The CDR3 consists of 13 residues. In DNA, the CDR3 is TGTGCCAGCAGCTTAGACAGAACCTATGGCTACACCTTC. It codes for CASSLDRTYGYTF.

The chain combines TRBV11-3 with TRBJ2-7; the D gene is possibly TRBD1 (6 bases). Trimming shortened V by 1 base and J by 0 bases, and 10 bases separated the two germline ends. The CDR3 extends over 15 amino acids. Germline V gives CDR1 SGHNT, CDR2 YENEEA. This chain's CDR3 is CASSLGQESSYEQYF. The DNA for the CDR3 is TGTGCCAGCAGCTTAGGACAGGAGAGCTCCTACGAGCAGTACTTC.

This chain's CDR3 is CASKGLAGQQSTQYF. As DNA, the CDR3 is TGCGCCAGCAAGGGACTAGCGGGTCAACAGTCTACGCAGTATTTT. The V call is TRBV5-1, the J call TRBJ2-3; TRBD2 aligns across 12 bases. J lost 8 bases, V lost 6 bases, and 10 bases had no gene match. The CDR3 consists of 15 residues. Per the germline V gene, CDR1 is SGHRS and CDR2 is YFSETQ.

This clone was found a few times. This sequence joins TRBV2 and TRBJ1-5; a possible D gene is TRBD1 (5 bases). This CDR3 comprises 15 residues. V was trimmed by 5 bases and J by 5 bases, leaving 16 bases between them. CDR1 and CDR2 from the germline V gene are SNHLY and FYNNEI. The CDR3 nucleotides are TGTGCCAGCAGTTTTGCAGGGAATTGGTATCAGCCCCAGCATTTT. Encoded protein: CASSFAGNWYQPQHF.